The T cell receptor beta chain under discussion was sequenced for a study of T cells in Graves' hyperthyroidism and ophthalmopathy. Study at large: Peripheral blood samples were taken at initial diagnosis, prior to any treatment.

Germline V lookup: CDR1 DFQATT, CDR2 SNEGSKA (reference sequence). The J segment lost 9 bases and the V segment lost 5 bases, leaving 8 bases of the junction unmatched. This CDR3 has 13 residues. Findings and caveats of the study: Progression to ophthalmopathy was predicted a median of 6.5 months early. Most thyroid clonotypes expanded above 0.001 appeared in blood too.

In this sample, this clonotype turned up many times. The antigen is not known. Amplification of TCR beta CDR3 regions used RNA as the template. First-round RT-PCR targeting the TCR CDR3 was performed with the HTBI primer set. TCRdb analysed the multiplex PCR reads with MiXCR anew, one entry per CDR3 protein. This table has 330,000 or so distinct CDR3 sequences, roughly 20% appearing once. Ophthalmopathy patients showed a Clinical Activity Score of at least 3, NOSPECS grade of at least 4 and duration under 3 months. The material sequenced was blood. The rearrangement uses TRBV20-1 and TRBJ2-7, with TRBD2 matching over 12 bases. This TCR was sampled from a woman between 35 and 50 years old with Graves' ophthalmopathy. The CDR3 coding sequence is TGCAGTGCTCCGACTAGCGGGAGTAAAGGGCAGTACTTC. It is translated as CSAPTSGSKGQYF.